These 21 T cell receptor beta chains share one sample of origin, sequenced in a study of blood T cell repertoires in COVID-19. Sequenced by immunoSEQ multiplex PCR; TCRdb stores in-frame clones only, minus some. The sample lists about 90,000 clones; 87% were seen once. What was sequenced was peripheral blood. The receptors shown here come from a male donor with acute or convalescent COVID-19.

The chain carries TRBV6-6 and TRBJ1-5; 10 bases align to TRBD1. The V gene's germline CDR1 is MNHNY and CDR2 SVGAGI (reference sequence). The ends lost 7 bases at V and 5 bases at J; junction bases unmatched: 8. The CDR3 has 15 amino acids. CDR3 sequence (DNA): TGTGCCAGCACCGACCCCGGGACAGGGGATCAGCCCCAGCATTTT. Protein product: CASTDPGTGDQPQHF.

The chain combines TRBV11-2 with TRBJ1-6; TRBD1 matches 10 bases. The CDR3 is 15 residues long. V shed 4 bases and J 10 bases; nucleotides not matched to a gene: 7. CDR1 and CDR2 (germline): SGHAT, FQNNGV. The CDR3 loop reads CASSSRTGGMSPLHF. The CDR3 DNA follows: TGTGCCAGCAGCTCGCGGACAGGGGGAATGTCACCCCTCCACTTT.

The CDR3 protein is CASSLETGVGANVLTF. The CDR3 DNA is TGTGCCAGCTCACTCGAGACAGGGGTTGGGGCCAACGTCCTGACTTTC. V gene TRBV18 combines with J gene TRBJ2-6; the match to TRBD1 covers 8 bases. Trimming at V came to 4 bases and at J to 3 bases, leaving 5 bases not matched to a gene. The CDR3 spans 16 residues. The germline gives CDR1 KGHSH, CDR2 LQKENI.

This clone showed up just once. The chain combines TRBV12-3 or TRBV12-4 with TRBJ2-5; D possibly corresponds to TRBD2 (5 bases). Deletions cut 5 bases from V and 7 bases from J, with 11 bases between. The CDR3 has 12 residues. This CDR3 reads CASSSLEGTQYF. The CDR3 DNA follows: TGTGCCAGCAGTAGCTTAGAGGGGACCCAGTACTTC.

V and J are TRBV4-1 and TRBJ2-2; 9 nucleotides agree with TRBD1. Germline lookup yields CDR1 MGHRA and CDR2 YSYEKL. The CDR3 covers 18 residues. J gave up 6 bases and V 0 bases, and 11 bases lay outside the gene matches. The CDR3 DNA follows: TGCGCCAGCAGCCAAGATATGGACAGGGGTTCAGGCGCCGGGGAGCTGTTTTTT. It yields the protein CASSQDMDRGSGAGELFF.

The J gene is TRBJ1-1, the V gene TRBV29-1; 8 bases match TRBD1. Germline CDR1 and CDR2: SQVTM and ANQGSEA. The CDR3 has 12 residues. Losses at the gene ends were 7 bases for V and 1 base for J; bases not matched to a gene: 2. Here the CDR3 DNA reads TGCAGCGCGGGGACAGGGAACACTGAAGCTTTCTTT. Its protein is CSAGTGNTEAFF.

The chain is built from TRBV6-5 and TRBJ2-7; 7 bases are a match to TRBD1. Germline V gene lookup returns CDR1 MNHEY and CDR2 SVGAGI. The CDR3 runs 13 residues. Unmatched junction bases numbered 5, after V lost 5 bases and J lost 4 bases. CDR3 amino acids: CASSRSGGYEQYF. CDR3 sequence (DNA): TGTGCCAGCAGTCGCTCAGGGGGATACGAGCAGTACTTC.

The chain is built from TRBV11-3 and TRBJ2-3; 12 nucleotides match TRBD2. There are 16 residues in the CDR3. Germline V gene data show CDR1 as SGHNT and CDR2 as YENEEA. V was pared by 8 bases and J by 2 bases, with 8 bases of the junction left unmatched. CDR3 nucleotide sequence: TGTGCCAGCTCTTCGACTAGCGGGGGAACCACAGATACGCAGTATTTT. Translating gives CASSSTSGGTTDTQYF.

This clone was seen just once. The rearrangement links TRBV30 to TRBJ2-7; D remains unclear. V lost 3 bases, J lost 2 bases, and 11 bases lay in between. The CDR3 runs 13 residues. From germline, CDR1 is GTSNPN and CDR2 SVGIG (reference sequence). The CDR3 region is CAWSPPVAYEQYF. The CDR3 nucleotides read TGTGCCTGGAGCCCCCCCGTAGCCTACGAGCAGTACTTC.

This CDR3 is CASSPPGRSDTQYF. The CDR3 DNA is TGTGCCAGCAGCCCGCCCGGGAGGTCAGATACGCAGTATTTT. The genes are TRBV11-2 and TRBJ2-3; 7 bases line up with TRBD2. Germline assignment: CDR1 SGHAT and CDR2 FQNNGV. The length of the CDR3 is 14 residues. J was trimmed by 4 bases and V by 5 bases; bases with no gene match: 6. The full variable domain, completed using reference TRBV11-2 and TRBJ2-3, is EAGVAQSPRYKIIEKRQSVAFWCNPISGHATLYWYQQILGQGPKLLIQFQNNGVVDDSQLPKDRFSAERLKGVDSTLKIQPAKLEDSAVYLCASSPPGRSDTQYFGPGTRLTVL.

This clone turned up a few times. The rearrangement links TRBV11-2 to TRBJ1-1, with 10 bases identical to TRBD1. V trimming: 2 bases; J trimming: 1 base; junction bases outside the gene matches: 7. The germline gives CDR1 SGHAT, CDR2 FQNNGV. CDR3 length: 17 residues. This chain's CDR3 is CASSLLTGGVKNTEAFF. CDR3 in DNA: TGTGCCAGCAGCTTATTGACAGGGGGCGTCAAGAACACTGAAGCTTTCTTT. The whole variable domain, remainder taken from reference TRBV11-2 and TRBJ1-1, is EAGVAQSPRYKIIEKRQSVAFWCNPISGHATLYWYQQILGQGPKLLIQFQNNGVVDDSQLPKDRFSAERLKGVDSTLKIQPAKLEDSAVYLCASSLLTGGVKNTEAFFGQGTRLTVV.

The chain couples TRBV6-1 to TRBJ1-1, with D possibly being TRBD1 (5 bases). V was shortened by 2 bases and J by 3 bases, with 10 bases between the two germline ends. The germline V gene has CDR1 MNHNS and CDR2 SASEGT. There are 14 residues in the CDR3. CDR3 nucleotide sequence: TGTGCCAGCAGTGAACTGGGGCTGGACACTGAAGCTTTCTTT. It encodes CASSELGLDTEAFF.

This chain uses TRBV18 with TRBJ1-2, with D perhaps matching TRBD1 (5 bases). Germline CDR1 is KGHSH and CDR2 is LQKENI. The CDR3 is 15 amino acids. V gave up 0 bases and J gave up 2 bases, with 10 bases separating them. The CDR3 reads CASSPPQGRNYGYTF. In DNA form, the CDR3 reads TGTGCCAGCTCACCACCGCAGGGTAGGAACTATGGCTACACCTTC. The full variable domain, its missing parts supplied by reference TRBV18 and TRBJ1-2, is NAGVMQNPRHLVRRRGQEARLRCSPMKGHSHVYWYRQLPEEGLKFMVYLQKENIIDESGMPKERFSAEFPKEGPSILRIQQVVRGDSAAYFCASSPPQGRNYGYTFGSGTRLTVV.

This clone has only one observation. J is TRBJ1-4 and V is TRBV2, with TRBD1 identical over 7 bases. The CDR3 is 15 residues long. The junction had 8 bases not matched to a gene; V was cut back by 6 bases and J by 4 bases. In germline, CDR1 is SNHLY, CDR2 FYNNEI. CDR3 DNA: TGTGCCAGCAGCGAGTTAGACAGGGTTAATGAAAAACTGTTTTTT. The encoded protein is CASSELDRVNEKLFF.

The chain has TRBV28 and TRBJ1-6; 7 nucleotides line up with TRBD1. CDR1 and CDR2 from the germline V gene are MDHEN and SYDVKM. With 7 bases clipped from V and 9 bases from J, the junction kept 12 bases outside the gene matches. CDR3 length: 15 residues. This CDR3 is CASTKTGTAGSPLHF. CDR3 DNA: TGTGCCAGCACCAAAACCGGGACAGCGGGTTCACCCCTCCACTTT. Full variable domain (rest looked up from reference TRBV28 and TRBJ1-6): DVKVTQSSRYLVKRTGEKVFLECVQDMDHENMFWYRQDPGLGLRLIYFSYDVKMKEKGDIPEGYSVSREKKERFSLILESASTNQTSMYLCASTKTGTAGSPLHFGNGTRLTVT.

CDR3 protein: CASSQTGNQPQHF. In DNA form, the CDR3 reads TGTGCCAGCAGCCAAACAGGCAATCAGCCCCAGCATTTT. The chain combines TRBV7-9 with TRBJ1-5, with D hard to call. The CDR3 spans 13 residues. Trimming took 5 bases from V and 2 from J, leaving 7 bases between them. Germline values: CDR1 SEHNR, CDR2 FQNEAQ (reference sequence).

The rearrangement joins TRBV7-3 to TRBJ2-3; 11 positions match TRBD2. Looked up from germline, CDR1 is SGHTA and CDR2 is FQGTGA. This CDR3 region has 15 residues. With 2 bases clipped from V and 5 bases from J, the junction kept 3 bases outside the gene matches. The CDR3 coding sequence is TGTGCCAGCAGCTTAGGTACTAGCGGGGGAGATACGCAGTATTTT. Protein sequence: CASSLGTSGGDTQYF.

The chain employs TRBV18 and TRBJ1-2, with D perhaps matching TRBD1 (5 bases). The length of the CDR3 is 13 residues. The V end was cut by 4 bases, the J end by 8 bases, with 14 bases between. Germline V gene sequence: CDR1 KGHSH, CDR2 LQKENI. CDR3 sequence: CASSRQGGQGYTF. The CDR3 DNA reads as TGTGCCAGCTCACGGCAGGGTGGCCAGGGCTACACCTTC.

CDR3 nucleotides: TGTGCCAGCAGCTTGGTAGGGACAGGGGGCGAGCAGTACTTC. It translates to CASSLVGTGGEQYF. This chain links TRBV5-7 with TRBJ2-7, with TRBD1 matching 11 bases. TRBV5-7 qualifies as an ORF whose function is uncertain. Losses at the gene ends were 0 bases for V and 6 bases for J; bases not matched to a gene: 2. The CDR3 length is 14 residues.

CDR3 protein: CASMTGTQGLVQSRHTEAFF. In DNA, the CDR3 is TGTGCCAGCATGACGGGAACCCAGGGACTTGTACAGTCTCGGCACACTGAAGCTTTCTTT. The V call is TRBV28, the J call TRBJ1-1; perhaps TRBD1 as D (5 bases). Germline V CDR1 and CDR2: MDHEN, SYDVKM. The CDR3 runs 20 residues. The germline V and J ends were trimmed by 7 bases and 3 bases, with 33 bases remaining between them.

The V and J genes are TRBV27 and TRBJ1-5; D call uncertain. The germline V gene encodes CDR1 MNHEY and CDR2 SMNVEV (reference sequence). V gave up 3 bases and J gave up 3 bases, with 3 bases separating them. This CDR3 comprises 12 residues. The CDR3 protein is CASSFFNQPQHF. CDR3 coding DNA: TGTGCCAGCAGTTTCTTCAATCAGCCCCAGCATTTT.